A few counts support the clone carrying this T cell receptor beta chain. Using immunoSEQ multiplex PCR, the repertoire was profiled, and TCRdb retains in-frame clones only, with some absent. The data show approximately 93,000 clones, under 80% seen once. The data were obtained in a study of blood T cell repertoires in COVID-19. CDR3 length equals 13 residues. V gave up 2 bases and J gave up 6 bases; unmatched junction bases: 3. Germline V CDR1 and CDR2: MNHNS, SASEGT. V is TRBV6-1 and J is TRBJ2-7; 8 bases are a match to TRBD1. Material for sequencing was peripheral blood. The receptor was isolated from a man between 65 and 85 years old with COVID-19, enrolled during active disease. The CDR3 DNA reads TGTGCCAGCAGTGAACAGGGGGCGGTCGAGCAGTACTTC. Translated: CASSEQGAVEQYF.